Given below is one T cell receptor (beta chain) in context. What it binds is unknown. The data derive from a study of T cells expressing NK-cell markers. TCRdb processed the 5' RACE reads again and assigns one entry to each CDR3 protein, with no DNA. The table counts some 410,000 distinct CDR3 sequences; 7.3% lies in the top ten. Findings of the study overall: Dominant NKG2C+ clonotypes made up roughly 1.0-8% of CD8+ T cells in a handful of donors.

The CDR3 sequence is 14 residues long. CDR1 and CDR2 from the germline V gene are SGHVS and FQNEAQ. The clonotype originates from a woman between 18 and 75 years old in good health. Sequencing was carried out using blood T cells: a sorted CD56 or NKG2C T cell subset, CD4+ or CD8+ T cells, or bulk PBMC T cells (not recorded which). The gene calls are TRBV7-8 and TRBJ1-5. The CDR3 reads CASSLGESNQPQHF.